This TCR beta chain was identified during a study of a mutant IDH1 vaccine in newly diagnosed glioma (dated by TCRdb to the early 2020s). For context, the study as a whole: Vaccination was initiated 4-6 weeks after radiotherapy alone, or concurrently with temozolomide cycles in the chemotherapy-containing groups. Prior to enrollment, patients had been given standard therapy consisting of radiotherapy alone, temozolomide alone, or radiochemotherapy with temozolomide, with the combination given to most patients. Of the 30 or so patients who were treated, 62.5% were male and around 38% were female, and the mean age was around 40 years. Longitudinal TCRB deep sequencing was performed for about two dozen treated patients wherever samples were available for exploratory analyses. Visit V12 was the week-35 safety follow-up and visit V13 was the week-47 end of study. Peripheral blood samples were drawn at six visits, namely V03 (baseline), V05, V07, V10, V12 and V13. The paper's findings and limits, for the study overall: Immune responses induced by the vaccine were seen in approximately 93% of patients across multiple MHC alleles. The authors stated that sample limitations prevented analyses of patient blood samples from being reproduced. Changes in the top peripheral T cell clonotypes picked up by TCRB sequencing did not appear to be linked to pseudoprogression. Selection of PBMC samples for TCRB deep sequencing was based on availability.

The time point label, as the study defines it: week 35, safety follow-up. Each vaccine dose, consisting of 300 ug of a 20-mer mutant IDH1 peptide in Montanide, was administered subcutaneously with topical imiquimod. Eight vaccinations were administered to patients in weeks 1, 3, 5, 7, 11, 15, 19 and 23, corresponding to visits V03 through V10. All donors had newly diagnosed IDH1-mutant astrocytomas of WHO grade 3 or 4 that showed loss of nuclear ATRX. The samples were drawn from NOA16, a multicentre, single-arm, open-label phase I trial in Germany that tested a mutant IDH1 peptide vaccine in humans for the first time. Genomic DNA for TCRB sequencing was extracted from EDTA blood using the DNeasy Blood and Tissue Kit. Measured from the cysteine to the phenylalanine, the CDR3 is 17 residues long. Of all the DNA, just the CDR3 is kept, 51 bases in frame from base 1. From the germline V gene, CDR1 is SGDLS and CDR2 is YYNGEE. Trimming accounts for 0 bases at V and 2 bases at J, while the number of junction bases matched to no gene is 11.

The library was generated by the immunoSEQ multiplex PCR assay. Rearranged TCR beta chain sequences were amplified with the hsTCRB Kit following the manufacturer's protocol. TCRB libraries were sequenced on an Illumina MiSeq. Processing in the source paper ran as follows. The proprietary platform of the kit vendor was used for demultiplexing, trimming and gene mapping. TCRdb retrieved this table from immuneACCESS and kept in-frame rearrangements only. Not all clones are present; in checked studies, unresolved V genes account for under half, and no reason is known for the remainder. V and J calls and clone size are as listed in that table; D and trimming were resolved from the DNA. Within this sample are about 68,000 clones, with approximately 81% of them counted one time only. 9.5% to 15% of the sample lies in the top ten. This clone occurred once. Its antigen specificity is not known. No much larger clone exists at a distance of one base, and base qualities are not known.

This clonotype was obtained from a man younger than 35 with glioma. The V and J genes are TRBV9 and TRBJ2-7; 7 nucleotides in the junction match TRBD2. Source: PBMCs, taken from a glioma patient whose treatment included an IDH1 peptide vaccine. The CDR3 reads CASSVGDASGGTYEQYF. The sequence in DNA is TGTGCCAGCAGCGTAGGGGATGCCTCCGGGGGGACCTACGAGCAGTACTTC.